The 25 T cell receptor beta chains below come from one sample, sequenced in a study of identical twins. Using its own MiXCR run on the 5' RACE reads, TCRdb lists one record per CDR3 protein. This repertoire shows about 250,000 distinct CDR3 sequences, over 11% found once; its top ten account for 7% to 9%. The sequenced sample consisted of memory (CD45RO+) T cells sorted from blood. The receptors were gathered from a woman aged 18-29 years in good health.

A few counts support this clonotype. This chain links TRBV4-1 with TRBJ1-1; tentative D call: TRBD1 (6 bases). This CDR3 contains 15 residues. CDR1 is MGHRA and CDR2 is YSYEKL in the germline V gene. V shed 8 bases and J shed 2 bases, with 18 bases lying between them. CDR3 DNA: TGCGCCAGCGAGGCTAGGGGAGGGGGAAACACTGAAGCTTTCTTT. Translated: CASEARGGGNTEAFF.

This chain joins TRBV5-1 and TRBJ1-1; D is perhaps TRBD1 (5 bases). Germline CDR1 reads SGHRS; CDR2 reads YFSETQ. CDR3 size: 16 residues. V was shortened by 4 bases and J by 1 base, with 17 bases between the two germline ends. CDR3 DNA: TGCGCCAGCAGCCTTGGGGCAACGAGGGGGAACACTGAAGCTTTCTTT. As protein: CASSLGATRGNTEAFF.

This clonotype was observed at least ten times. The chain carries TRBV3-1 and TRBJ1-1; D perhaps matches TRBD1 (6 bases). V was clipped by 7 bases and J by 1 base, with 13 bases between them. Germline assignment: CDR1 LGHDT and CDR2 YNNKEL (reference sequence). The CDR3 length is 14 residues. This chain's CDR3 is CASTSRGSNTEAFF. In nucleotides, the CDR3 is TGTGCCAGCACCTCGAGGGGGTCGAACACTGAAGCTTTCTTT.

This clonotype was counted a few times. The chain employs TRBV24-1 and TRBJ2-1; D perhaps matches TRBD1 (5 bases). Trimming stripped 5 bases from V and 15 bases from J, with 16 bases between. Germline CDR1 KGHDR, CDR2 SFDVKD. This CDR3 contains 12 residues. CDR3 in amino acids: CATSATGWSRFF. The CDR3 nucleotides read TGTGCCACCAGTGCAACAGGATGGAGTCGGTTCTTC.

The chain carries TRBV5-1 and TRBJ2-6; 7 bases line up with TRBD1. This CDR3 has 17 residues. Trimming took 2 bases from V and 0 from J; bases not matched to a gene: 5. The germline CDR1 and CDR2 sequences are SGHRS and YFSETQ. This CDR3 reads CASSFLDRDSGANVLTF. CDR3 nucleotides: TGCGCCAGCAGCTTCCTAGACAGGGACTCTGGGGCCAACGTCCTGACTTTC.

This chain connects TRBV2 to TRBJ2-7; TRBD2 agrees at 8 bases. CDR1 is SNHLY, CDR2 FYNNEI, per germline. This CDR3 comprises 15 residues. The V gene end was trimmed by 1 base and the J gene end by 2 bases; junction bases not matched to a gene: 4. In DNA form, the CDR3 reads TGTGCCAGCAGTGAAGGGACTAGCTTGGCCTACGAGCAGTACTTC. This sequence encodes CASSEGTSLAYEQYF.

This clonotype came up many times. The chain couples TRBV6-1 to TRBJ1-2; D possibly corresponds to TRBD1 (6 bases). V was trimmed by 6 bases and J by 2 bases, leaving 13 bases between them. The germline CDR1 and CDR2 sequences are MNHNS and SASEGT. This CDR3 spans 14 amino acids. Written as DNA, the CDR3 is TGTGCCAGCAGAGCCCCGGGGGGCAACTATGGCTACACCTTC. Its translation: CASRAPGGNYGYTF.

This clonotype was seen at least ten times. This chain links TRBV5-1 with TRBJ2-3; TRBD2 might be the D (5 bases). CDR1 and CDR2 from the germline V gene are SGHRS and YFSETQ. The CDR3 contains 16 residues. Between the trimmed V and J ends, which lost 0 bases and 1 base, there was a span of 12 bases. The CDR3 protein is CASSLGSGGGTDTQYF. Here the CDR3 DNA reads TGCGCCAGCAGCTTGGGAAGCGGAGGCGGCACAGATACGCAGTATTTT.

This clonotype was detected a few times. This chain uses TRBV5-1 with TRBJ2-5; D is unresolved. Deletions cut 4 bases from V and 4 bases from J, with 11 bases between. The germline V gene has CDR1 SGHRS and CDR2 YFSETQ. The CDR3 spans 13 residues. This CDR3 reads CASSVPPGETQYF. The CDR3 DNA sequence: TGCGCCAGCAGCGTTCCCCCGGGAGAGACCCAGTACTTC.

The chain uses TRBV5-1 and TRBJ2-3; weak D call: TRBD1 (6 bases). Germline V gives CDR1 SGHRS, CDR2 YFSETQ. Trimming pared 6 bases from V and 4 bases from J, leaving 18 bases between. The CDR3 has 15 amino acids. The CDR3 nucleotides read TGCGCCAGCACCGATCCAGGGGACGGGGCAGATACGCAGTATTTT. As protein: CASTDPGDGADTQYF.

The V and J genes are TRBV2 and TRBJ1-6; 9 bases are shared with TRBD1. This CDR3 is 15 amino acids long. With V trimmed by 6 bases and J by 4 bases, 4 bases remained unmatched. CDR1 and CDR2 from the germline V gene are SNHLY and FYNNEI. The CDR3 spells CASRRQGGYNSPLHF. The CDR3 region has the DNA TGTGCCAGCAGGAGACAGGGGGGATATAATTCACCCCTCCACTTT.

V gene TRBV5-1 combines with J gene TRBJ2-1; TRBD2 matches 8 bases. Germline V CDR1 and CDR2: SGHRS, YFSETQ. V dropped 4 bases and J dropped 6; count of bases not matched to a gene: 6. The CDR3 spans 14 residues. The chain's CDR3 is CASSGYSGGNEQFF. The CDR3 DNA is TGCGCCAGCAGCGGATACAGCGGGGGCAATGAGCAGTTCTTC. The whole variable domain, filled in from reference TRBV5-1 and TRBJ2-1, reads KAGVTQTPRYLIKTRGQQVTLSCSPISGHRSVSWYQQTPGQGLQFLFEYFSETQRNKGNFPGRFSGRQFSNSRSEMNVSTLELGDSALYLCASSGYSGGNEQFFGPGTRLTVL.

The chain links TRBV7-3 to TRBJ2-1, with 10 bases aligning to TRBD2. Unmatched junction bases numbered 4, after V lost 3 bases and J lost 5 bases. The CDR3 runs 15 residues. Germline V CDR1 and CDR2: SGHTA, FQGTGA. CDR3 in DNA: TGTGCCAGCAGCTTCAGCGGGGGGGCCCACAATGAGCAGTTCTTC. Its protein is CASSFSGGAHNEQFF.

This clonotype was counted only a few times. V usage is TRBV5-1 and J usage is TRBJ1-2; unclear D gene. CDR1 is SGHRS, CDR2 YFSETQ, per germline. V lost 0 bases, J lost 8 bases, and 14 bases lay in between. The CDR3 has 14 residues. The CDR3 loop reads CASSLGVGAEGYTF. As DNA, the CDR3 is TGCGCCAGCAGCTTGGGGGTAGGAGCAGAGGGCTACACCTTC. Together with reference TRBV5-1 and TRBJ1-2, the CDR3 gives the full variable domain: KAGVTQTPRYLIKTRGQQVTLSCSPISGHRSVSWYQQTPGQGLQFLFEYFSETQRNKGNFPGRFSGRQFSNSRSEMNVSTLELGDSALYLCASSLGVGAEGYTFGSGTRLTVV.

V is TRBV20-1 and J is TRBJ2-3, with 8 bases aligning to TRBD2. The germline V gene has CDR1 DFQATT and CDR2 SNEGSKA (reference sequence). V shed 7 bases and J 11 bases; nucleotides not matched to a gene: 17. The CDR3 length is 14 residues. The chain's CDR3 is CSGNIAGPRGGQYF. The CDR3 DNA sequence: TGCAGTGGAAACATAGCGGGACCAAGGGGTGGGCAGTATTTT.

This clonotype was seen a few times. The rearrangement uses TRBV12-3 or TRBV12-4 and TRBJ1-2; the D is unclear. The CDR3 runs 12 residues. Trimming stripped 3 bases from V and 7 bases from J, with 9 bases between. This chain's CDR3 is CASSFLIGGYTF. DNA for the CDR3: TGTGCCAGCAGTTTTCTAATAGGTGGCTACACCTTC.

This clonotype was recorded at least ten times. CDR3 sequence: CSALGQINQPQHF. CDR3 nucleotide sequence: TGCAGTGCCCTAGGCCAGATAAATCAGCCCCAGCATTTT. The rearrangement joins TRBV20-1 to TRBJ1-5; D gene ambiguous. Per germline, CDR1 DFQATT and CDR2 SNEGSKA (reference sequence). V was clipped by 6 bases and J by 4 bases, with 13 bases between them. The CDR3 is 13 amino acids.

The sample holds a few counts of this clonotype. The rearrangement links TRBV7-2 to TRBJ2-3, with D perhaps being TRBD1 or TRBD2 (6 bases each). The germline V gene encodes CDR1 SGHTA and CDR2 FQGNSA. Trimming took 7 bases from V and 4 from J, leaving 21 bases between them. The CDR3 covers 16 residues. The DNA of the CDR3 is TGTGCCAGCACCCCAAACTGGTGGGGGGCAGCAGATACGCAGTATTTT. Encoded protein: CASTPNWWGAADTQYF. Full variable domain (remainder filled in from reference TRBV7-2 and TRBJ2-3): GAGVSQSPSNKVTEKGKDVELRCDPISGHTALYWYRQSLGQGLEFLIYFQGNSAPDKSGLPSDRFSAERTGGSVSTLTIQRTQQEDSAVYLCASTPNWWGAADTQYFGPGTRLTVL.

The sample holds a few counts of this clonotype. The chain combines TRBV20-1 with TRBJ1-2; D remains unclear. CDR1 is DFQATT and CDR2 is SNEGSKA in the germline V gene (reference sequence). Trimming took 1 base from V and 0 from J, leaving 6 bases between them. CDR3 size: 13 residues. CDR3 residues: CSARVPANYGYTF. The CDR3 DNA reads TGCAGTGCTAGAGTGCCAGCTAACTATGGCTACACCTTC.

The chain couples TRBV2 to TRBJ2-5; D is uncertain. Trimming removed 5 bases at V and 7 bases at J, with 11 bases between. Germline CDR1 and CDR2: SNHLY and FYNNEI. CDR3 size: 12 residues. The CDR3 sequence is CASSPTFRTQYF. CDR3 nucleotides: TGTGCCAGCAGTCCTACTTTCAGGACCCAGTACTTC.

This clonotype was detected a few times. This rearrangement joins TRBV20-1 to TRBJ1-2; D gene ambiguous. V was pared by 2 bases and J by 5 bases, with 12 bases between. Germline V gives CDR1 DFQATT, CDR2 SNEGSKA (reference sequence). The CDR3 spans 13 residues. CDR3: CSARMELGYGYTF. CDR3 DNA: TGCAGTGCTAGAATGGAGTTAGGATATGGCTACACCTTC.

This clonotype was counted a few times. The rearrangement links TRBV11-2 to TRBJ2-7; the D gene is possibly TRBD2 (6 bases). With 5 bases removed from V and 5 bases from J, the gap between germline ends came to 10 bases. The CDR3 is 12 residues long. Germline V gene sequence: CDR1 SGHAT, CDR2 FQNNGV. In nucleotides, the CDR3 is TGTGCCAGCAGCGAGACTAGGAACGAGCAGTACTTC. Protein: CASSETRNEQYF.

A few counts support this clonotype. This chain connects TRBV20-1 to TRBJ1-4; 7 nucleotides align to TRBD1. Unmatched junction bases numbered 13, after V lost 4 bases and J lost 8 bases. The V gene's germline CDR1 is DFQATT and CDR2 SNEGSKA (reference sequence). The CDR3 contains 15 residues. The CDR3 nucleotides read TGCAGTGCTATGAGTGATCGACAGGGAGGGGAAAAACTGTTTTTT. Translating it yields CSAMSDRQGGEKLFF.

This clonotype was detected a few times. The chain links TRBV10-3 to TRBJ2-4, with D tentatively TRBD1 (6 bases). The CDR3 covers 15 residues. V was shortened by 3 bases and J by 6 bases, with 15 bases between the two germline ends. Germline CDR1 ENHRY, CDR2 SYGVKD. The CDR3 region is CAISEVGGAGNIQYF. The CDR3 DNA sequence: TGTGCCATCAGTGAAGTAGGGGGAGCCGGAAACATTCAGTACTTC.

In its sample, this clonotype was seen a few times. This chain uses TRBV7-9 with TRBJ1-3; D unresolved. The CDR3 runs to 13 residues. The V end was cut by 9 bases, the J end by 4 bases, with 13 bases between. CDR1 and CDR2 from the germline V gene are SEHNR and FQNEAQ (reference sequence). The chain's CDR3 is CASSVGIGNTIYF. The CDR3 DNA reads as TGTGCCAGTTCGGTAGGGATAGGAAACACCATATATTTT.